The following is a T cell receptor (beta chain) sequence with its context. The antigen this receptor binds is unknown. Per-base qualities were not stored, and no clone one base away is much larger. The donors were healthy, HIV-negative adults who had no recently reported acute infections or vaccinations. All donors were Caucasian adults living in Nashville, Tennessee, USA. CD4+ T cells were enriched by magnetic negative selection, after which naive cells were positively selected on CD45RA and the negative fraction was taken as the memory subset. Blood was obtained by leukapheresis, after which PBMCs were separated by Ficoll-Histopaque density gradient centrifugation and cryopreserved in liquid nitrogen vapor phase. Analytical flow cytometry was used to check the purity and quantity of each magnetically sorted T cell population. Genomic DNA was isolated from each sorted fraction and quantified by UV absorbance on a Nanodrop 2000c.

Using the deep immunoSEQ assay, TCR CDR3 regions were amplified from genomic DNA by multiplex PCR. Extracted genomic DNA from each cell subset was spread evenly across all wells of several immunoSEQ 96-well plates, with each plate serving as a replicate. Each replicate PCR for sorted subsets received roughly 0.2 ug genomic DNA, equal to roughly 30,000 T cell genomes. The purified libraries were quantified using a Qubit 3.0 fluorometer, sized with a Bioanalyzer 2100, and then quantified again using the KAPA Library Quantification kit. A separate single-read 150-cycle Illumina NextSeq 550 flow cell was used to sequence each immunoSEQ 96-well plate. The study's processing was this. Because the immunoSEQ output held only junctional sequences and lacked quality scores, the filtering could not match the filtering applied to full-length reads. Sequences were annotated with PyIR, a Python wrapper for IgBLAST v1.9, using IMGT germline references to assign V/J genes and CDR3. Reads were removed for weak V/J assignments (E-value above 1e-6), missing CDR3, stop codons, out-of-frame junctions, or ambiguous translated residues. A V3J clonotype was defined by an identical inferred V gene, J gene, and CDR3 amino acid sequence. To compute the percentage overlap between repertoires, the number of shared unique clonotypes was divided by the size of the smaller repertoire. Three approaches were used to assess repertoire richness: RTK rarefaction, the Chao1 estimator, and Recon v2.1 estimates of unobserved clonotypes. For all TCRbeta clonotypes obtained by the gDNA method from a few donors, generation probabilities were computed with OLGA. TCRdb stores this immuneACCESS table with in-frame sequences only. Part of the clones is absent; in the studies checked, under half of the shortfall reflects unresolved V genes, and no reason is known for the rest. From that table come the V and J calls and clone size; the DNA was used to work out D and trimming. Here the sample has 2 million to 3 million clones; over 85% occur a single time. 0.36% of the sample is taken by the ten largest.

The data derive from a study of shared clonotypes between healthy human individuals (dated by TCRdb to the early 2020s). Regarding the complete study: A couple of women and three men aged 18 to 49 years were included in the cohort. For each donor, CD4 naive and CD4 memory were each given three plates, CD8 naive was given two plates, and CD8 memory was given one plate. To estimate repertoire size and how much clonotypes are shared between individuals, the study performed deep sequencing of blood TCR repertoires from roughly five healthy adults. To increase sequencing depth and limit assay-specific biases, different laboratories used diverse techniques to prepare libraries and sequence TCR repertoires. Per donor, leukapheresis produced somewhere between about 0.85 and 8.9 billion PBMCs. Study-wide findings and limitations: Estimated clonotype richness was generally larger for naive than for memory subsets. Compared with non-shared clonotypes, the clonotypes found in all four sorted-subset donors had higher generation probabilities. Pairwise subsampling indicated that sequencing depth was expected to affect the degree of clonotype sharing among donors. Only blood was sampled, and tissue TCR repertoires likely differ from those in blood. Rarefaction of sorted-subset datasets indicated incomplete sequencing despite the large sequencing depth. Because the study included a small number of donors, the genetic and exposure-history diversity represented was limited. Approximately 5% of naive CD4, 3% to 3.5% of naive CD8, approximately 2% of memory CD4, and approximately 0.39% of memory CD8 clonotypes were shared across a few donors.

The V and J ends are trimmed by 4 bases and 3 bases, leaving 16 bases between them. Sequences SEHNR (CDR1) and FQNEAQ (CDR2) are obtained from the germline V gene (reference sequence). The CDR3 runs 16 residues from the cysteine to the phenylalanine. Only CDR3 DNA remains: 48 bases, in frame from the first base. The rearrangement joined TRBV7-9 to TRBJ1-3, with no reliable assignment of the D segment. This receptor was obtained from a man aged 18 to 35 in good health. Some clones in this sample may be carry-over from other donors' samples. Source material: naive CD4+ T cells from PBMCs. Interpreted using the paper, the cell subset or site label stands for: CD45RA+ positively selected. The sequenced DNA: TGTGCCAGCAGCTCTGACCGGACGGGTCGTGGAAACACCATATATTTT. It translates to CASSSDRTGRGNTIYF.